These 16 T cell receptor beta chains share one sample of origin, sequenced in a study of blood T cells in healthy people across ages. Alongside a J-beta primer mix, a sample-barcoded 5' primer served in a second PCR lasting about 7 to 12 cycles. TCRdb analysed the 5' RACE reads with MiXCR anew, one entry per CDR3 protein. The sample shows approximately 600,000 distinct CDR3 sequences, 58% of them seen only once. The sequenced sample consisted of blood. The receptors come from a man in his 60s in good health.

J is TRBJ2-3 and V is TRBV5-1; 8 nucleotides line up with TRBD2. This CDR3 is built from 14 residues. CDR1 and CDR2 from the germline V gene are SGHRS and YFSETQ. V dropped 0 bases and J dropped 3; count of bases not matched to a gene: 0. As DNA, the CDR3 is TGCGCCAGCAGCTTGGAGCGGGGGACAGATACGCAGTATTTT. Amino acids: CASSLERGTDTQYF. The variable domain in full, completed from reference TRBV5-1 and TRBJ2-3, reads KAGVTQTPRYLIKTRGQQVTLSCSPISGHRSVSWYQQTPGQGLQFLFEYFSETQRNKGNFPGRFSGRQFSNSRSEMNVSTLELGDSALYLCASSLERGTDTQYFGPGTRLTVL.

In its sample, this clonotype was seen a few times. This chain joins TRBV2 and TRBJ2-5, with a tentative D call TRBD2 (6 bases). CDR3 length: 13 residues. Germline V CDR1 and CDR2: SNHLY, FYNNEI. V lost 3 bases and J lost 5, with 10 bases in between. The CDR3 DNA is TGTGCCAGCAGTGAGGCGGGGACGGAGACCCAGTACTTC. The encoded protein is CASSEAGTETQYF.

This chain connects TRBV7-2 to TRBJ1-2; a weak D match, TRBD1 (6 bases). Germline V gene lookup returns CDR1 SGHTA and CDR2 FQGNSA. This CDR3 has 15 residues. V shed 1 base and J shed 2 bases, with 11 bases lying between them. CDR3 sequence: CASSLDRERNYGYTF. CDR3 nucleotide sequence: TGTGCCAGCAGCTTAGACAGGGAGAGGAACTATGGCTACACCTTC.

The chain joins TRBV6-6 to TRBJ2-5; D gene ambiguous. Germline V gene data show CDR1 as MNHNY and CDR2 as SVGAGI (reference sequence). The CDR3 contains 14 residues. V was shortened by 2 bases and J by 5 bases, with 12 bases between the two germline ends. For the CDR3, the DNA is TGTGCCAGCAGTTACGGGCGTTCCGGTGAGACCCAGTACTTC. The encoded protein is CASSYGRSGETQYF.

The chain recombines TRBV10-3 with TRBJ1-2; a possible D gene is TRBD1 (5 bases). The V and J ends lost 3 bases and 8 bases respectively, with 10 bases between them. This CDR3 is 12 amino acids long. Germline assignment: CDR1 ENHRY and CDR2 SYGVKD. CDR3 protein: CAISEGEWGYTF. The DNA for the CDR3 is TGTGCCATCAGTGAAGGGGAATGGGGCTACACCTTC.

The rearrangement joins TRBV18 to TRBJ2-7; 7 bases line up with TRBD2. This CDR3 has 13 residues. Germline V gives CDR1 KGHSH, CDR2 LQKENI. The trim removed 3 bases at V and 5 bases at J, leaving 4 bases unmatched. CDR3 in amino acids: CASSPSGGHEQYF. The CDR3 nucleotides are TGTGCCAGCTCACCTTCGGGGGGTCACGAGCAGTACTTC.

The chain combines TRBV20-1 with TRBJ1-1; D possibly corresponds to TRBD1 (5 bases). This CDR3 is 13 amino acids long. CDR1 DFQATT and CDR2 SNEGSKA come from the germline V gene (reference sequence). The germline V and J ends were trimmed by 6 bases and 1 base, with 12 bases remaining between them. CDR3: CSAQGKRNTEAFF. Written as DNA, the CDR3 is TGCAGTGCGCAGGGTAAGAGGAACACTGAAGCTTTCTTT.

This chain links TRBV29-1 with TRBJ2-1; a possible D gene is TRBD2 (6 bases). The germline gives CDR1 SQVTM, CDR2 ANQGSEA. V was trimmed by 6 bases and J by 2 bases, leaving 11 bases between them. CDR3 length: 13 residues. The CDR3 sequence: CSVSRGTYNEQFF. The CDR3 nucleotides read TGCAGCGTCTCCCGGGGGACCTACAATGAGCAGTTCTTC.

In DNA, the CDR3 is TGTGCCAGCAGCGCTCCCGGGACAGGGGACAATGAGCAGTTCTTC. Its protein product is CASSAPGTGDNEQFF. This chain joins TRBV11-2 and TRBJ2-1; 10 bases agree with TRBD1. Germline V CDR1 and CDR2: SGHAT, FQNNGV. The CDR3 loop spans 15 amino acids. The ends lost 5 bases at V and 5 bases at J; junction bases unmatched: 6.

The chain couples TRBV28 to TRBJ1-4; D is unresolved. The CDR3 is made up of 14 amino acids. V lost 7 bases and J lost 8, with 17 bases in between. Germline V lookup: CDR1 MDHEN, CDR2 SYDVKM. This CDR3 reads CASKEDPGREKLFF. CDR3 in DNA: TGTGCCAGCAAGGAGGACCCGGGGAGGGAAAAACTGTTTTTT.

The V and J genes are TRBV27 and TRBJ2-5, with TRBD1 matching 9 bases. The CDR3 is made up of 15 amino acids. V shed 5 bases, J shed 2 bases, and the junction held 6 bases outside the gene matches. Looked up from germline, CDR1 is MNHEY and CDR2 is SMNVEV (reference sequence). CDR3 sequence: CASSASDRGQETQYF. The CDR3 nucleotides read TGTGCCAGCAGTGCATCGGACAGGGGTCAAGAGACCCAGTACTTC.

V is TRBV28 and J is TRBJ1-2; 7 nucleotides match TRBD1. The CDR3 length is 15 residues. The V gene's germline CDR1 is MDHEN and CDR2 SYDVKM. Losses at the gene ends were 2 bases for V and 6 bases for J; bases not matched to a gene: 9. The CDR3 nucleotides are TGTGCCAGCAGTTTAGGCCCCATGACAGGGAATGGCTACACCTTC. It translates to CASSLGPMTGNGYTF.

This chain connects TRBV20-1 to TRBJ2-7; D might be TRBD1 (6 bases). Germline V gene sequence: CDR1 DFQATT, CDR2 SNEGSKA (reference sequence). Deletions cut 0 bases from V and 0 bases from J, with 12 bases between. This CDR3 spans 15 amino acids. CDR3 amino acids: CSARDPQGSSYEQYF. CDR3 coding DNA: TGCAGTGCTAGAGATCCCCAGGGGTCCTCCTACGAGCAGTACTTC.

This clonotype was observed a few times. This chain links TRBV29-1 with TRBJ2-3; possible D gene TRBD2, 6 bases. V lost 6 bases, J lost 1 base, and 8 bases lay in between. Germline values: CDR1 SQVTM, CDR2 ANQGSEA. The CDR3 is made up of 12 amino acids. The CDR3 reads CSVTSGTDTQYF. The CDR3 coding sequence is TGCAGCGTGACTAGTGGCACAGATACGCAGTATTTT.

The rearrangement links TRBV10-3 to TRBJ2-3, with 12 nucleotides matching TRBD2. V lost 11 bases to trimming and J lost 2 bases; unmatched junction nucleotides: 8. CDR1 is ENHRY and CDR2 is SYGVKD in the germline V gene. This CDR3 contains 15 residues. The CDR3 sequence is CASSTSGGHTDTQYF. DNA for the CDR3: TGTGCCTCCTCGACTAGCGGGGGCCACACAGATACGCAGTATTTT.

The chain is built from TRBV6-5 and TRBJ2-4; D might be TRBD1 (6 bases). The DNA matches TRBJ2-7 better at its end, which makes the J call doubtful. The CDR3 runs 13 residues. Germline V gene lookup returns CDR1 MNHEY and CDR2 SVGAGI. CDR3 bases: TGTGCCAGCAGTTACTCGAGGGGGTGCGAGCAGTACTTC. This translates into CASSYSRGCEQYF.